This T cell receptor beta chain was identified during a study of metastatic and nonmetastatic thyroid tumors. V shed 1 base and J shed 0 bases, with 12 bases lying between them. The CDR3 totals 16 residues. Germline assignment: CDR1 MDHEN and CDR2 SYDVKM. Treatment of any kind had been given to no patient before thyroid surgery. TCRdb re-analyzed the PCR reads through MiXCR. The data contain 30,000 to 35,000 clones, under 30% of them singletons. This clone was picked up a small number of times. The TCR comes from a female donor with papillary thyroid cancer or a benign thyroid nodule (not recorded which). Some clones in this sample may be carry-over from other donors' samples. V usage is TRBV28 and J usage is TRBJ1-1; D is perhaps TRBD1 (5 bases). Sample: blood. The CDR3: CASSLFFAGLNTEAFF. The CDR3 DNA sequence: TGTGCCAGCAGTTTATTTTTTGCAGGGTTGAACACTGAAGCTTTCTTT.